These 32 T cell receptor beta chains share one sample of origin, sequenced in a study of radiation and T cells in renal cell carcinoma. Data came from immunoSEQ multiplex PCR; TCRdb stores just in-frame clones and leaves some out. The data hold about 22,000 clones, with approximately 80% observed a single time. The time point here: baseline pretreatment blood. Treatment defined: 15 Gy SBRT to primary tumor, nephrectomy 4 weeks later. Sequences were derived from blood, sampled from a patient whose treatment included radiotherapy and nephrectomy. The receptors come from a man aged 55-75 years with renal cell carcinoma.

This clone was observed a handful of times. V usage is TRBV7-9 and J usage is TRBJ1-2, with D possibly TRBD1 on 5 matching bases. Per the germline V gene, CDR1 is SEHNR and CDR2 is FQNEAQ (reference sequence). The CDR3 runs to 15 residues. The V end lost 5 bases, the J end lost 7 bases, and 20 bases lay between the germline ends. CDR3 DNA sequence: TGTGCCAGCAGCACCGCCTGGCTGACAGCGGCTGGCTACACCTTC. Its translation: CASSTAWLTAAGYTF.

V is TRBV5-4 and J is TRBJ1-4, with TRBD1 matching 9 bases. The germline CDR1 and CDR2 sequences are SGHNT and YYREEE (reference sequence). The CDR3 covers 17 residues. V was clipped by 4 bases and J by 8 bases; unmatched bases: 15. The CDR3 region has the DNA TGTGCCAGCAGCCCGACGGGACAGGGTCGGGGAGGGGAAAAACTGTTTTTT. Amino acids: CASSPTGQGRGGEKLFF.

J is TRBJ2-3 and V is TRBV4-3; possible D gene TRBD2, 7 bases. The CDR3 extends over 16 amino acids. The germline CDR1 and CDR2 sequences are LGHNA and YSLEER. The V and J ends lost 4 bases and 1 base respectively, with 15 bases between them. The CDR3 DNA reads TGCGCCAGCAGCCTTGGGGGAGGGGGTGGCACAGATACGCAGTATTTT. Protein: CASSLGGGGGTDTQYF.

The rearrangement uses TRBV18 and TRBJ2-4; TRBD2 matches at 10 bases. CDR1 is KGHSH and CDR2 is LQKENI in the germline V gene. Losses at the gene ends were 4 bases for V and 6 bases for J; bases not matched to a gene: 12. CDR3 size: 17 residues. CDR3 sequence: CASSQEASGSLGNIQYF. CDR3 DNA: TGTGCCAGCTCACAAGAGGCTAGCGGGAGCTTGGGAAACATTCAGTACTTC.

This clone was found once. This chain links TRBV7-2 with TRBJ1-1, with D hard to call. The CDR3 has 15 residues. Trimming stripped 4 bases from V and 0 bases from J, with 12 bases between. CDR1 is SGHTA and CDR2 is FQGNSA in the germline V gene. The chain's CDR3 is CASSSGWGMNTEAFF. The CDR3 nucleotides are TGTGCCAGCAGCTCTGGGTGGGGTATGAACACTGAAGCTTTCTTT.

The sample holds one count of this clone. The rearrangement joins TRBV5-1 to TRBJ2-1, with 13 bases that match TRBD2. CDR1 SGHRS and CDR2 YFSETQ come from the germline V gene. The CDR3 covers 15 residues. Losses at the gene ends were 3 bases for V and 9 bases for J; bases not matched to a gene: 6. The CDR3: CASSWTSGSTGEQFF. The CDR3 region has the DNA TGCGCCAGCAGCTGGACTAGCGGGAGTACGGGTGAGCAGTTCTTC.

This CDR3 is CASSLAGSFYEQYF. CDR3 nucleotides: TGTGCCAGCAGCTTAGCAGGGAGTTTCTACGAGCAGTACTTC. This sequence joins TRBV7-2 and TRBJ2-7; possibly TRBD2 for D (5 bases). Germline V CDR1 and CDR2: SGHTA, FQGNSA. This CDR3 has 14 amino acids. With 0 bases removed from V and 3 bases from J, the gap between germline ends came to 9 bases. Supplemented by reference TRBV7-2 and TRBJ2-7, the full variable domain reads GAGVSQSPSNKVTEKGKDVELRCDPISGHTALYWYRQSLGQGLEFLIYFQGNSAPDKSGLPSDRFSAERTGGSVSTLTIQRTQQEDSAVYLCASSLAGSFYEQYFGPGTRLTVT.

The rearrangement joins TRBV19 to TRBJ1-1; 7 bases fit TRBD1. There are 14 residues in the CDR3. In germline, CDR1 is LNHDA, CDR2 SQIVND (reference sequence). V lost 5 bases, J lost 0 bases, and 3 bases stayed unmatched. The CDR3 region has the DNA TGTGCCAGTAGTCGGACAGGCATGAACACTGAAGCTTTCTTT. Amino acids: CASSRTGMNTEAFF.

The chain carries TRBV6-5 and TRBJ1-1; D is ambiguous. There are 16 residues in the CDR3. CDR1 is MNHEY and CDR2 is SVGAGI in the germline V gene. V was clipped by 0 bases and J by 1 base, with 12 bases between them. CDR3 protein: CASSYSRTDANTEAFF. CDR3 coding DNA: TGTGCCAGCAGTTACTCGCGAACCGACGCGAACACTGAAGCTTTCTTT.

The sample holds one count of this clone. V usage is TRBV4-3 and J usage is TRBJ1-4; D gene unclear. V was trimmed by 1 base and J by 4 bases, leaving 7 bases between them. CDR1 and CDR2 from the germline V gene are LGHNA and YSLEER. CDR3 length equals 14 residues. This chain's CDR3 is CASSQGTGNEKLFF. The CDR3 coding sequence is TGCGCCAGCAGCCAAGGGACGGGTAATGAAAAACTGTTTTTT.

The chain uses TRBV15 and TRBJ2-5, with D perhaps assigned TRBD1 or TRBD2 (6 bases each). Germline V gives CDR1 LNHNV, CDR2 YYDKDF (reference sequence). The CDR3 is 15 residues long. Trimming took off 8 bases at V and 4 bases at J, with 20 bases between the two ends. DNA of the CDR3: TGTGCCACCTATGAGGGGGGCGCCCCGGCAGAGACCCAGTACTTC. It specifies CATYEGGAPAETQYF. Looking up the rest from reference TRBV15 and TRBJ2-5 gives the full variable domain: DAMVIQNPRYQVTQFGKPVTLSCSQTLNHNVMYWYQQKSSQAPKLLFHYYDKDFNNEADTPDNFQSRRPNTSFCFLDIRSPGLGDTAMYLCATYEGGAPAETQYFGPGTRLLVL.

This clone was detected many times. The chain links TRBV15 to TRBJ2-3; D possibly uses TRBD1 or TRBD2 (5 bases each). V lost 2 bases and J 5 bases, leaving 11 bases between the germline ends. CDR3 length equals 14 residues. CDR1 and CDR2 from the germline V gene are LNHNV and YYDKDF (reference sequence). In DNA form, the CDR3 reads TGTGCCACCAGCAGATCCCGGGACCTAGATACGCAGTATTTT. Amino acids: CATSRSRDLDTQYF.

The CDR3 DNA follows: TGTGCCAGCAGCTTTGTCTTAACATCCTACACTGAAGCTTTCTTT. Protein: CASSFVLTSYTEAFF. The V gene is TRBV5-5, the J gene TRBJ1-1; no reliable D call. Between the trimmed V and J ends, which lost 2 bases and 3 bases, there was a span of 14 bases. Germline lookup yields CDR1 SGHKS and CDR2 YYEKEE (reference sequence). The CDR3 spans 15 residues. Supplemented by reference TRBV5-5 and TRBJ1-1, the full variable domain reads DAGVTQSPTHLIKTRGQQVTLRCSPISGHKSVSWYQQVLGQGPQFIFQYYEKEERGRGNFPDRFSARQFPNYSSELNVNALLLGDSALYLCASSFVLTSYTEAFFGQGTRLTVV.

The chain recombines TRBV18 with TRBJ1-2; 7 nucleotides line up with TRBD1. The CDR3 has 15 amino acids. V dropped 3 bases and J dropped 4; count of bases not matched to a gene: 8. CDR1 is KGHSH, CDR2 LQKENI, per germline. The CDR3 DNA reads TGTGCCAGCTCACCTGACAGGGATGATCCCTATGGCTACACCTTC. It translates to CASSPDRDDPYGYTF.

This clone was recorded a few times. The CDR3 DNA sequence: TGTGCCAGTAGCATGGGGGAGACTAAGGCAGATACGCAGTATTTT. As protein: CASSMGETKADTQYF. V and J are TRBV19 and TRBJ2-3; D could derive from TRBD1 or TRBD2 (5 bases each). This CDR3 is built from 15 residues. V was cut by 6 bases and J by 4 bases, with 17 bases left in between. Looked up from germline, CDR1 is LNHDA and CDR2 is SQIVND (reference sequence).

The table lists this clone with a count of one. The gene calls are TRBV7-9 and TRBJ2-1, with D perhaps TRBD1 (6 bases). V was clipped by 5 bases and J by 5 bases, with 19 bases between them. The germline V gene has CDR1 SEHNR and CDR2 FQNEAQ (reference sequence). There are 16 residues in the CDR3. In DNA form, the CDR3 reads TGTGCCAGCAGCCAAAACTTAGGGGGAGCACACAATGAGCAGTTCTTC. It yields the protein CASSQNLGGAHNEQFF. The variable domain in full, with the rest retrieved from reference TRBV7-9 and TRBJ2-1, is DTGVSQNPRHKITKRGQNVTFRCDPISEHNRLYWYRQTLGQGPEFLTYFQNEAQLEKSRLLSDRFSAERPKGSFSTLEIQRTEQGDSAMYLCASSQNLGGAHNEQFFGPGTRLTVL.

The chain links TRBV2 to TRBJ2-7; D is possibly TRBD2 (6 bases). V gave up 6 bases and J gave up 0 bases, with 18 bases separating them. Germline V gene data show CDR1 as SNHLY and CDR2 as FYNNEI. This CDR3 is 16 amino acids long. The CDR3 sequence is CASSPRRLGNSYEQYF. In DNA, the CDR3 is TGTGCCAGCAGCCCACGCAGACTAGGTAACTCCTACGAGCAGTACTTC. Looking up the rest from reference TRBV2 and TRBJ2-7 gives the full variable domain: EPEVTQTPSHQVTQMGQEVILRCVPISNHLYFYWYRQILGQKVEFLVSFYNNEISEKSEIFDDQFSVERPDGSNFTLKIRSTKLEDSAMYFCASSPRRLGNSYEQYFGPGTRLTVT.

This chain joins TRBV6-5 and TRBJ1-2; D remains ambiguous. Trimming pared 8 bases from V and 8 bases from J, leaving 15 bases between. This CDR3 spans 12 amino acids. The germline CDR1 and CDR2 sequences are MNHEY and SVGAGI. In DNA, the CDR3 is TGTGCCAGCTACGTAGCGGGAGTAGGCTACACCTTC. It encodes CASYVAGVGYTF.

The genes are TRBV11-1 and TRBJ1-2, with D hard to call. V was cut by 5 bases and J by 8 bases, with 12 bases left in between. The CDR3 covers 12 residues. The V gene's germline CDR1 is SGHAT and CDR2 FQDESV (reference sequence). The DNA of the CDR3 is TGTGCCAGCAGCCCTGACGTCGAGGGCTACACCTTC. Its translation: CASSPDVEGYTF.

The chain employs TRBV12-5 and TRBJ2-7; D is ambiguous. Deletions cut 5 bases from V and 3 bases from J, with 14 bases between. CDR1 and CDR2 from the germline V gene are LGHNT and FRNRAP. The CDR3 is 14 residues long. CDR3 coding DNA: TGTGCTAGTGGTGGGCTTTCTGTCGGCTACGAGCAGTACTTC. Protein sequence: CASGGLSVGYEQYF.

The chain joins TRBV9 to TRBJ2-3; 9 nucleotides match TRBD2. The germline CDR1 and CDR2 sequences are SGDLS and YYNGEE. The V segment lost 0 bases and the J segment 5 bases; nucleotides outside the gene matches: 7. This CDR3 has 16 residues. This CDR3 reads CASSVGSGSYGDTQYF. The CDR3 DNA is TGTGCCAGCAGCGTAGGTAGCGGGAGTTATGGAGATACGCAGTATTTT.

The gene calls are TRBV7-9 and TRBJ2-7; D is possibly TRBD1 or TRBD2 (5 bases each). The CDR3 has 13 amino acids. The V gene lost 5 bases and the J gene lost 7 bases, with 15 bases spanning the gap. The germline V gene has CDR1 SEHNR and CDR2 FQNEAQ (reference sequence). The CDR3 here is CASSLRDLVEQYF. CDR3 coding DNA: TGTGCCAGCAGCCTCCGGGACCTTGTGGAGCAGTACTTC.

This chain joins TRBV19 and TRBJ2-7, with TRBD2 matching over 11 bases. Looked up from germline, CDR1 is LNHDA and CDR2 is SQIVND (reference sequence). The CDR3 length is 16 residues. Unmatched junction bases numbered 6, after V lost 3 bases and J lost 2 bases. CDR3 sequence reads: CASSMGQLAGAYEQYF. The CDR3 nucleotides read TGTGCCAGTAGTATGGGCCAACTAGCGGGAGCCTACGAGCAGTACTTC. The full variable domain, completed using reference TRBV19 and TRBJ2-7, is DGGITQSPKYLFRKEGQNVTLSCEQNLNHDAMYWYRQDPGQGLRLIYYSQIVNDFQKGDIAEGYSVSREKKESFPLTVTSAQKNPTAFYLCASSMGQLAGAYEQYFGPGTRLTVT.

This chain connects TRBV4-1 to TRBJ2-3, with TRBD1 matching over 7 bases. Germline CDR1 reads MGHRA; CDR2 reads YSYEKL. The CDR3 covers 15 residues. J lost 6 bases, V lost 1 base, and 7 bases had no gene match. CDR3 sequence reads: CASSQGIRGYDTQYF. In nucleotides, the CDR3 is TGCGCCAGCAGCCAAGGAATCAGGGGGTATGATACGCAGTATTTT.

The chain couples TRBV19 to TRBJ2-3, with D possibly being TRBD1 (5 bases). V was cut by 9 bases and J by 6 bases, with 19 bases left in between. The CDR3 covers 14 residues. Germline values: CDR1 LNHDA, CDR2 SQIVND (reference sequence). The CDR3 DNA follows: TGTGCCAGCAGACCTCAGGGTCCGGGTGATACGCAGTATTTT. Protein: CASRPQGPGDTQYF.

This clone appeared once. The chain is built from TRBV7-6 and TRBJ2-5; D is uncertain. The CDR3 consists of 16 residues. The germline V gene encodes CDR1 SGHVS and CDR2 FNYEAQ. V shed 1 base and J shed 4 bases, with 16 bases lying between them. The CDR3 DNA reads as TGTGCCAGCAGCTTAGGTACACGAACCCGAGGAGAGACCCAGTACTTC. It encodes CASSLGTRTRGETQYF.

Sample share makes this clone large. The rearrangement joins TRBV7-9 to TRBJ1-6; TRBD1 might be the D (6 bases). The CDR3 runs to 15 residues. V lost 1 base to trimming and J lost 6 bases, with 10 bases between them. Germline-derived CDR1 and CDR2 are SEHNR and FQNEAQ (reference sequence). This chain's CDR3 is CASSLVDRRNSPLHF. CDR3 in DNA: TGTGCCAGCAGCTTAGTAGACAGGCGTAATTCACCCCTCCACTTT.

As DNA, the CDR3 is TGTGCCAGCAGCTTATACACAGGCTTAAACACCATATATTTT. It is translated as CASSLYTGLNTIYF. The V call is TRBV7-2, the J call TRBJ1-3; D might be TRBD1 (5 bases). The CDR3 spans 14 residues. Germline CDR1 and CDR2: SGHTA and FQGNSA. Trimming shortened V by 2 bases and J by 6 bases, and 11 bases separated the two germline ends.

This rearrangement joins TRBV5-6 to TRBJ1-5; D call uncertain. CDR1 and CDR2 from the germline V gene are SGHDT and YYEEEE. The CDR3 contains 16 residues. V was trimmed by 4 bases and J by 3 bases, leaving 17 bases between them. CDR3 amino acids: CASSLRRGSTNQPQHF. In DNA, the CDR3 is TGTGCCAGCAGCCTCCGACGGGGAAGTACCAATCAGCCCCAGCATTTT.

The table lists this clone with a few counts. The V gene is TRBV27, the J gene TRBJ2-1; no clear D gene. Germline values: CDR1 MNHEY, CDR2 SMNVEV (reference sequence). V was pared by 3 bases and J by 3 bases, with 6 bases between. CDR3 size: 13 residues. The CDR3 is CASSLNFYNEQFF. The DNA for the CDR3 is TGTGCCAGCAGTTTGAACTTCTACAATGAGCAGTTCTTC.

The J gene is TRBJ2-7, the V gene TRBV5-1; D may match TRBD1 or TRBD2 (5 bases each). Germline V gene data show CDR1 as SGHRS and CDR2 as YFSETQ. V was cut by 4 bases and J by 5 bases, with 16 bases left in between. The CDR3 loop spans 14 amino acids. CDR3 nucleotides: TGCGCCAGCAGCCCCCGAGGGGTGGCCGACGAGCAGTACTTC. Residues: CASSPRGVADEQYF.

The chain combines TRBV5-1 with TRBJ2-6; D perhaps matches TRBD2 (5 bases). Germline CDR1 is SGHRS and CDR2 is YFSETQ. The CDR3 has 17 amino acids. V lost 5 bases and J 0 bases, leaving 15 bases between the germline ends. The DNA for the CDR3 is TGCGCCAGCAGAGAGGGCTTCCTACCCTCTGGGGCCAACGTCCTGACTTTC. It translates to CASREGFLPSGANVLTF.